This T cell receptor (beta chain) is from a study of cytotoxic CD8 clonotypes in ibrutinib-treated CLL. Overall study findings and caveats: For progressing versus sustained-remission patients, sampling times were not the same.

The germline gives CDR1 LNHNV, CDR2 YYDKDF (reference sequence). This CDR3 comprises 11 residues. V lost 3 bases, J lost 4 bases, and 4 bases lay in between. Points on this clone: Its specificity is not known.

Clones were read by immunoSEQ multiplex PCR, and TCRdb kept only the in-frame ones, dropping some. The sample holds a few hundred thousand clones, 80% seen once. The clonotype originates from a human donor with chronic lymphocytic leukemia. Material: PBMCs, obtained before ibrutinib treatment. This rearrangement joins TRBV15 to TRBJ2-7; D call uncertain. The CDR3 protein is CATSRNYEQYF. The DNA for the CDR3 is TGTGCCACCAGCAGGAATTACGAGCAGTACTTC.